This TCR beta chain was obtained from a study of blood T cell repertoires in COVID-19. The overall study: Acute and convalescent COVID-19 specimens originated in the United States, Italy and Spain.

Profiling relied on immunoSEQ multiplex PCR, and the TCRdb table lists in-frame clones only, not all of them. The table lists 70,000 or so clones, about 85% of them singletons, with around 13% in the top ten. The germline V and J ends were trimmed by 0 bases and 1 base, with 7 bases remaining between them. Germline assignment: CDR1 SGHNT and CDR2 YYREEE (reference sequence). The CDR3 extends over 15 amino acids. The chain has TRBV5-4 and TRBJ2-2; no reliable D call. The sequence came from a man aged 50 or older with COVID-19, enrolled during active disease. The material sequenced was peripheral blood. The CDR3 is CASSLASGNTGELFF. The CDR3 nucleotides are TGTGCCAGCAGCTTGGCGTCGGGGAACACCGGGGAGCTGTTTTTT. Full variable domain (remainder filled in from reference TRBV5-4 and TRBJ2-2): ETGVTQSPTHLIKTRGQQVTLRCSSQSGHNTVSWYQQALGQGPQFIFQYYREEENGRGNFPPRFSGLQFPNYSSELNVNALELDDSALYLCASSLASGNTGELFFGEGSRLTVL.